The T cell receptor (beta chain) under discussion was sequenced for a study of CD8 T cells in ankylosing spondylitis. It was by quantitative 5'-RACE with molecular barcodes that TCR beta libraries were made. TCRdb reprocessed the 5' RACE reads via MiXCR and lists one record per CDR3 protein. The sample yields 220,000 or so distinct CDR3 sequences, about 10% seen once. This clonotype was detected many times. Its cognate antigen is unknown. This CDR3 has 9 amino acids. Trimming pared 9 bases from V and 6 bases from J, leaving 6 bases between. Germline values: CDR1 MDHEN, CDR2 SYDVKM. Study conclusions and caveats: With a CD8+ phenotype, disease-linked clones were relatively rare in peripheral blood. Some motif variants were previously reported in reactive arthritis synovial fluid and blood. It appeared that ankylosing spondylitis blood was characterized by a TCR beta motif of eight highly homologous variants.

V is TRBV28 and J is TRBJ2-7, with a weak D call TRBD2 (6 bases). Material: blood, either unsorted or a sorted T cell fraction (not recorded which). This clonotype originated in a male donor with ankylosing spondylitis or in good health (not recorded which). CDR3 protein: CARGGEQYF. CDR3 sequence (DNA): TGTGCCAGGGGGGGCGAGCAGTACTTC.